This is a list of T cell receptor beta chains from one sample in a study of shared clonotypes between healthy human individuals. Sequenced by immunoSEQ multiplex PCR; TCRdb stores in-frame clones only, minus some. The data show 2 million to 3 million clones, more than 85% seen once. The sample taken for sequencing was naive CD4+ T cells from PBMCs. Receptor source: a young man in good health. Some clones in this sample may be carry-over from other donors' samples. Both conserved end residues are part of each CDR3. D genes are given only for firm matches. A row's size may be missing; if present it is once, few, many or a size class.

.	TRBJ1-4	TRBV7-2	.	CASTQGTTNEKLFF	TGTGCCAGCACCCAGGGGACAACTAATGAAAAACTGTTTTTT
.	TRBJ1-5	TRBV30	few	CAWSELNNQPQHF	TGTGCCTGGAGTGAACTGAACAATCAGCCCCAGCATTTT
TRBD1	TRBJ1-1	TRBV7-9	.	CASSLRGQGNTEAFF	TGTGCCAGCAGCTTACGAGGACAGGGAAACACTGAAGCTTTCTTT
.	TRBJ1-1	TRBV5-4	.	CASSQEPLNTEAFF	TGTGCCAGCAGTCAAGAACCTCTGAACACTGAAGCTTTCTTT
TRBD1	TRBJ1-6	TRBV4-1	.	CASSQDGDSSYNSPLHF	TGCGCCAGCAGCCAAGATGGGGACAGCTCCTATAATTCACCCCTCCACTTT
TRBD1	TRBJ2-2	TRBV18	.	CASSPDRGPTGELFF	TGTGCCAGCTCACCGGACAGGGGGCCCACCGGGGAGCTGTTTTTT
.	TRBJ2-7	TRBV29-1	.	CSASTGYEQYF	TGCAGCGCTTCAACAGGGTACGAGCAGTACTTC
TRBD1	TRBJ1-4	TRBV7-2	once	CASSLGQGALGNEKLFF	TGTGCCAGCAGCCTGGGACAGGGGGCGCTGGGTAATGAAAAACTGTTTTTT
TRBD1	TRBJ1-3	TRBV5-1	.	CASSLEATGNGNTIYF	TGCGCCAGCAGCTTGGAGGCGACAGGGAATGGAAACACCATATATTTT
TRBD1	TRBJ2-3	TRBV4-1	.	CASSRQQGGRIDTQYF	TGCGCCAGCAGCCGCCAACAGGGGGGTCGGATTGATACGCAGTATTTT
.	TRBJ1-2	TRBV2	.	CASSERLGRLYGYTF	TGTGCCAGCAGTGAAAGGTTAGGACGCTTATATGGCTACACCTTC
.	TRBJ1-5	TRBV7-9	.	CASTLSGNQPQHF	TGTGCCAGCACCCTTAGTGGCAATCAGCCCCAGCATTTT
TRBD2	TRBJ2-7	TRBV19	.	CASSGTSGSYEQYF	TGTGCCAGTAGTGGGACTAGCGGGAGCTACGAGCAGTACTTC
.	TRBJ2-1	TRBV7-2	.	CASSLGSSSYNEQFF	TGTGCCAGCAGCTTGGGGAGTAGCTCCTACAATGAGCAGTTCTTC
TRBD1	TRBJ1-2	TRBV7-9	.	CASSPPGQLHYGYTF	TGTGCCAGCAGCCCTCCGGGACAGCTCCATTATGGCTACACCTTC
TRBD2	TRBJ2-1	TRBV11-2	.	CASSPLAGGYNEQFF	TGTGCCAGCAGCCCCTTAGCGGGAGGATACAATGAGCAGTTCTTC